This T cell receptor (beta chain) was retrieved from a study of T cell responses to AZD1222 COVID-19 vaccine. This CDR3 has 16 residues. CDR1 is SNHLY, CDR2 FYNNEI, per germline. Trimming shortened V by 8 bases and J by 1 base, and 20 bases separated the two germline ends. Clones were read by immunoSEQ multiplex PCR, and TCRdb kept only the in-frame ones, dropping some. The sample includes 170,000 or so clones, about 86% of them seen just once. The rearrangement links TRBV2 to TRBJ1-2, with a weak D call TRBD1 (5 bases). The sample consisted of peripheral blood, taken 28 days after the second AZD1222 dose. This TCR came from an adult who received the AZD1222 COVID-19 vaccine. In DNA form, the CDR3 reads TGTGCCAGCGGTCGTGGGGGATTAAATGTTAACTATGGCTACACCTTC. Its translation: CASGRGGLNVNYGYTF.